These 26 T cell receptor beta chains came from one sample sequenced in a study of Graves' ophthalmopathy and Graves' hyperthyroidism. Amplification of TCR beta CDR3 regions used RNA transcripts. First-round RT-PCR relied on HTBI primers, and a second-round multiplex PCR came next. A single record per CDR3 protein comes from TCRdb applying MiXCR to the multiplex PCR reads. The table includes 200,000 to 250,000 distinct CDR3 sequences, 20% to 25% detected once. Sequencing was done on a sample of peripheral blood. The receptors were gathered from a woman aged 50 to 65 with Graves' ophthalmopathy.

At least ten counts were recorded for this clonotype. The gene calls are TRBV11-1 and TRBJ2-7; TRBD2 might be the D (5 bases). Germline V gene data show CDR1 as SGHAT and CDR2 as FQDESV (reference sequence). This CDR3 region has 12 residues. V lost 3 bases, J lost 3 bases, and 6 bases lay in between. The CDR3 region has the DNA TGTGCCAGCAGCTTTGACTACTACGAGCAGTACTTC. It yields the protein CASSFDYYEQYF.

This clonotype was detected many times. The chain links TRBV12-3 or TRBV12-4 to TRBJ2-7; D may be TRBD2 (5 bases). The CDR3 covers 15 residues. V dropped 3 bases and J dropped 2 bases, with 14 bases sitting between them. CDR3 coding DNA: TGTGCCAGCAGTTTTGGTGCGGGCTGGACCTACGAGCAGTACTTC. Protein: CASSFGAGWTYEQYF.

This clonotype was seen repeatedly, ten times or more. This CDR3 reads CASSLLWGSGNTIYF. The CDR3 DNA reads TGTGCCAGCAGCCTCCTTTGGGGTTCTGGAAACACCATATATTTT. J is TRBJ1-3 and V is TRBV11-2; D is undetermined. This CDR3 has 15 residues. Germline-derived CDR1 and CDR2 are SGHAT and FQNNGV. Trimming took 5 bases from V and 1 from J, leaving 12 bases between them.

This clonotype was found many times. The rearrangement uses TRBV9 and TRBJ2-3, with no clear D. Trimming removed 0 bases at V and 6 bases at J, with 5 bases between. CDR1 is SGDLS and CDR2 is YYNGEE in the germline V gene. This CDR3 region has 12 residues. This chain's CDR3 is CASSVGADTQYF. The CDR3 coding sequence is TGTGCCAGCAGCGTAGGTGCGGATACGCAGTATTTT.

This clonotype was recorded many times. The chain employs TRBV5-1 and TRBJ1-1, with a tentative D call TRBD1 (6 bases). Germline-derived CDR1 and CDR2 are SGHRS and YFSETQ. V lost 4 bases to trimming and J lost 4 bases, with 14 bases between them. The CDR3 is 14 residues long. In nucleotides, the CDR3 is TGCGCCAGCAGCCCACAGGGAATAGGCACTGAAGCTTTCTTT. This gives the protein CASSPQGIGTEAFF. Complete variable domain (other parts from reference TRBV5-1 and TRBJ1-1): KAGVTQTPRYLIKTRGQQVTLSCSPISGHRSVSWYQQTPGQGLQFLFEYFSETQRNKGNFPGRFSGRQFSNSRSEMNVSTLELGDSALYLCASSPQGIGTEAFFGQGTRLTVV.

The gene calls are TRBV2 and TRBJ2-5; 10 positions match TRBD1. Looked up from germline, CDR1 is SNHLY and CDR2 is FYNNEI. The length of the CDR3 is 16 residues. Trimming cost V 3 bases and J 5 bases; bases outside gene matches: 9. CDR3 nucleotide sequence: TGTGCCAGCAGTGATTGGGCGACAGGGGGCGGGGAGACCCAGTACTTC. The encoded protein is CASSDWATGGGETQYF.

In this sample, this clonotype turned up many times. The CDR3 is CASSLRGEGSGNTIYF. The CDR3 coding sequence is TGTGCCAGCAGTTTACGGGGAGAAGGCTCTGGAAACACCATATATTTT. V gene TRBV12-3 or TRBV12-4 combines with J gene TRBJ1-3; D ambiguous. Trimming cost V 2 bases and J 0 bases, with 11 bases left between them. CDR3 length equals 16 residues.

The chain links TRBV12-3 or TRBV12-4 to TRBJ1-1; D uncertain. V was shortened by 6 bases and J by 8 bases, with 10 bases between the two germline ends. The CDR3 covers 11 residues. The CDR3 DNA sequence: TGTGCCAGCAGCACCGGGGTAGAAGCTTTCTTT. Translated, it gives CASSTGVEAFF.

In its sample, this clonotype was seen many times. The CDR3 here is CASSLARGETQYF. CDR3 nucleotide sequence: TGTGCCAGCAGCTTAGCGCGAGGCGAGACCCAGTACTTC. The rearrangement uses TRBV7-8 and TRBJ2-5, with D unresolved. Per germline, CDR1 SGHVS and CDR2 FQNEAQ. V dropped 0 bases and J dropped 5 bases, with 7 bases sitting between them. The CDR3 sequence is 13 residues long.

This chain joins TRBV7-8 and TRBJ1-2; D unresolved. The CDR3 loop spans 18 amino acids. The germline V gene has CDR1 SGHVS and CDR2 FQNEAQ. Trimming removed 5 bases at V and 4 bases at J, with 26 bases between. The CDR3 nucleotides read TGTGCCAGCAGCCCCGCTCGGGCAGGACTCCAACGAAGCTATGGCTACACCTTC. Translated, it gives CASSPARAGLQRSYGYTF.

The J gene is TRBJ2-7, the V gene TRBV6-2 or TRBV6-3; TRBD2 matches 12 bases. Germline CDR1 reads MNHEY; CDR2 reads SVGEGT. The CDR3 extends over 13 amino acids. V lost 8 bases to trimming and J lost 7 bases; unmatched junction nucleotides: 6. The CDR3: CASVTSGSREQYF. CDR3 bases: TGTGCCAGCGTGACTAGCGGGAGTCGGGAGCAGTACTTC.

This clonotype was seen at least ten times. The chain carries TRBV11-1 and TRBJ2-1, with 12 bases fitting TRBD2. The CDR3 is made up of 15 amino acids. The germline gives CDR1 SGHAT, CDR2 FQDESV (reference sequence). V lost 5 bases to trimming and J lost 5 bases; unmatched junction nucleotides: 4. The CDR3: CASSTRLAGDNEQFF. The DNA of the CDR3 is TGTGCCAGCAGCACCAGACTAGCGGGAGACAATGAGCAGTTCTTC. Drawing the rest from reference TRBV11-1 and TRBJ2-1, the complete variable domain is EAEVAQSPRYKITEKSQAVAFWCDPISGHATLYWYRQILGQGPELLVQFQDESVVDDSQLPKDRFSAERLKGVDSTLKIQPAELGDSAMYLCASSTRLAGDNEQFFGPGTRLTVL.

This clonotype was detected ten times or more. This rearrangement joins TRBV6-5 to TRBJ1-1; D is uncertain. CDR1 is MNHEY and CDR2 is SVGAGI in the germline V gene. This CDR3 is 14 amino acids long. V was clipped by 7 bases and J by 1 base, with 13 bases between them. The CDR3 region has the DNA TGTGCCAGCAAAAGGTCCCCATGGAACACTGAAGCTTTCTTT. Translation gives CASKRSPWNTEAFF.

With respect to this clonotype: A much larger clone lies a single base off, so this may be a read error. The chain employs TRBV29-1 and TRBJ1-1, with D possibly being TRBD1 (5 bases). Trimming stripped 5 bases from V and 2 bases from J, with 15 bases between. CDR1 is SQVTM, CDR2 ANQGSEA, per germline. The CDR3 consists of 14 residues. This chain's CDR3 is CSVTPGTGNTEAFF. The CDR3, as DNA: TGCAGCGTTACCCCTGGGACGGGAAACACTGAAGCTTTCTTT.

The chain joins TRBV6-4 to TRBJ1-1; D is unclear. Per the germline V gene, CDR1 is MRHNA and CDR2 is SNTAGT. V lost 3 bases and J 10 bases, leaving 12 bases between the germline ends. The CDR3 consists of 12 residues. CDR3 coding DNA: TGTGCCAGCAGTGAAGTGCCCTCCGGAGCTTTCTTT. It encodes CASSEVPSGAFF.

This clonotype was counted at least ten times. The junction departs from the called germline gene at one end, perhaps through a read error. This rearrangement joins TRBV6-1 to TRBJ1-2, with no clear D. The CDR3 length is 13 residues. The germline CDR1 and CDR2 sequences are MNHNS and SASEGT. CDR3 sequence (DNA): TGTGCCAGCAGGGATAGGAGTGCCTATAGCTACACCTTC. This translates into CASRDRSAYSYTF.

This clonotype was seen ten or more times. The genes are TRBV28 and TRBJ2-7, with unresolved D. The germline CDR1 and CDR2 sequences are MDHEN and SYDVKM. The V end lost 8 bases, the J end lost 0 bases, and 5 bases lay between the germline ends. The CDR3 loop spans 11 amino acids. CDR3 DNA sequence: TGTGCCAGCGGAGACTCCTACGAGCAGTACTTC. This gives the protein CASGDSYEQYF.

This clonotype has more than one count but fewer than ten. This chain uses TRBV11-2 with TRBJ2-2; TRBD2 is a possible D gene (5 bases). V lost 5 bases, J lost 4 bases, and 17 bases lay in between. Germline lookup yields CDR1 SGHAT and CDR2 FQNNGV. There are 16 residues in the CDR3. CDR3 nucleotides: TGTGCCAGCAGCCCAGAAGGACTGGTGGGCACCGGGGAGCTGTTTTTT. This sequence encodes CASSPEGLVGTGELFF. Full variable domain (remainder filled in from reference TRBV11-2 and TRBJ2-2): EAGVAQSPRYKIIEKRQSVAFWCNPISGHATLYWYQQILGQGPKLLIQFQNNGVVDDSQLPKDRFSAERLKGVDSTLKIQPAKLEDSAVYLCASSPEGLVGTGELFFGEGSRLTVL.

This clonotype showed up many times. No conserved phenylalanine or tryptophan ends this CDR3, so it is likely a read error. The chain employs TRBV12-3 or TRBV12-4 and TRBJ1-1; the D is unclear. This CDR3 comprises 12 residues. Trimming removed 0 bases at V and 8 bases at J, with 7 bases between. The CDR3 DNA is TGTGCCAGCAGTTTAGCGAGTGCGGAAGCTTTCTCT. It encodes CASSLASAEAFS.

The CDR3 nucleotides are TGTGCCAGCAGCCCGGCCCACAATGAGCAGTTCTTC. Translation gives CASSPAHNEQFF. V is TRBV27 and J is TRBJ2-1; D is ambiguous. Trimming shortened V by 6 bases and J by 5 bases, and 8 bases separated the two germline ends. This CDR3 spans 12 amino acids. Per germline, CDR1 MNHEY and CDR2 SMNVEV (reference sequence).

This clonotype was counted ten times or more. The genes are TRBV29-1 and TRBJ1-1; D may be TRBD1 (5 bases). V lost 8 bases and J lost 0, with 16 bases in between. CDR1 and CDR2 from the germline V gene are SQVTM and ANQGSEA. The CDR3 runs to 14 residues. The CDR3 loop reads CSTTTDNMNTEAFF. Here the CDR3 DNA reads TGCAGCACGACGACAGATAACATGAACACTGAAGCTTTCTTT.

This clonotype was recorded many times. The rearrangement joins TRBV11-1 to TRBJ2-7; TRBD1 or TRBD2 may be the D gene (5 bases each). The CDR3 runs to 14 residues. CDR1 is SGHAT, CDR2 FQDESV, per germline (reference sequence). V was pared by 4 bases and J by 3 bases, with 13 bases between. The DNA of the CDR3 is TGTGCCAGCAGCTACGAGGGACCCCTCTACGAGCAGTACTTC. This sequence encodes CASSYEGPLYEQYF.

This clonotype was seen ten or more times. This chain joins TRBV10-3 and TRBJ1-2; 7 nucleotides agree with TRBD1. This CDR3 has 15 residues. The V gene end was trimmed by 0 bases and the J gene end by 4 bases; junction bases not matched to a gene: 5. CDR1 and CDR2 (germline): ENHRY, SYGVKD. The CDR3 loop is CAISESGTVGYGYTF. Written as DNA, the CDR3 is TGTGCCATCAGTGAGTCCGGGACAGTGGGCTATGGCTACACCTTC.

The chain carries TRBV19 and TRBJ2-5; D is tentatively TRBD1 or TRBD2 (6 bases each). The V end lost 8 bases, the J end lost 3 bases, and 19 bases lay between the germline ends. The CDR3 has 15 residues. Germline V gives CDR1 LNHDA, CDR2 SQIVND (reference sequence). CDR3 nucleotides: TGTGCCAGTGAAAGCAGGGGCGGGGCCAAAGAGACCCAGTACTTC. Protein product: CASESRGGAKETQYF.

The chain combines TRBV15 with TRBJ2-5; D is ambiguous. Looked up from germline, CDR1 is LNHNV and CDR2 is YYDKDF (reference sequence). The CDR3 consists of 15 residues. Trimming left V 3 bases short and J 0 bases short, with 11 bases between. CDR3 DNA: TGTGCCACCAGCAGGGGTTTTGAAAACCAAGAGACCCAGTACTTC. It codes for CATSRGFENQETQYF.

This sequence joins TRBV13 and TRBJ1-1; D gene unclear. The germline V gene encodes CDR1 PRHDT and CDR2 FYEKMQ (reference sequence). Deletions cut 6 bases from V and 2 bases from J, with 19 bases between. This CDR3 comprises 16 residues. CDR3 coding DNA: TGTGCCAGCAGGACCGGGCAGACGGTGCCAAACACTGAAGCTTTCTTT. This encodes CASRTGQTVPNTEAFF.